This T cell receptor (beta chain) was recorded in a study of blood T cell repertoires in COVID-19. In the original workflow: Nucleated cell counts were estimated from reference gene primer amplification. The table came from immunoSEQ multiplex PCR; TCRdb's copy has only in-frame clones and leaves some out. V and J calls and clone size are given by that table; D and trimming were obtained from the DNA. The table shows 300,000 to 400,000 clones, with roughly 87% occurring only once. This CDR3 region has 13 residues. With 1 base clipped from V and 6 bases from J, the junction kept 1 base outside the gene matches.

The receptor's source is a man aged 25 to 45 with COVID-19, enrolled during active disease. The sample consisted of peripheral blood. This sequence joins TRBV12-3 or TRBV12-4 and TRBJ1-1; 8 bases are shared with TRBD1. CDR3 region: CASSLGTGSEAFF. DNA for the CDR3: TGTGCCAGCAGTTTAGGGACAGGGTCTGAAGCTTTCTTT.